The next 8 T cell receptor beta chains were all read from a single sample in a study of cytomegalovirus exposure and HLA in healthy donors. The PCR used 60 Vbeta and 13 Jbeta primers. Profiling relied on immunoSEQ multiplex PCR, and the TCRdb table lists in-frame clones only, not all of them. The sample lists approximately 61,000 clones, about four fifths occurring once. Input material: PBMCs. These receptors all stem from a man aged 45 to 65 in good health and CMV-seropositive.

V is TRBV28 and J is TRBJ2-1; TRBD2 matches at 7 bases. The CDR3 is made up of 15 amino acids. J gave up 4 bases and V 7 bases, and 10 bases lay outside the gene matches. CDR1 is MDHEN and CDR2 is SYDVKM in the germline V gene. The chain's CDR3 is CASILGGTLYNEQFF. In DNA, the CDR3 is TGTGCCAGCATCCTGGGGGGGACTCTTTACAATGAGCAGTTCTTC. Full variable domain (remainder filled in from reference TRBV28 and TRBJ2-1): DVKVTQSSRYLVKRTGEKVFLECVQDMDHENMFWYRQDPGLGLRLIYFSYDVKMKEKGDIPEGYSVSREKKERFSLILESASTNQTSMYLCASILGGTLYNEQFFGPGTRLTVL.

This clone has more than one count but fewer than ten. The chain links TRBV7-9 to TRBJ1-5, with D hard to call. Trimming stripped 0 bases from V and 3 bases from J, with 3 bases between. The germline V gene has CDR1 SEHNR and CDR2 FQNEAQ (reference sequence). The CDR3 contains 13 residues. The CDR3 is CASSLAHNQPQHF. As DNA, the CDR3 is TGTGCCAGCAGCTTAGCTCACAATCAGCCCCAGCATTTT. The full variable domain, rest sourced from reference TRBV7-9 and TRBJ1-5, is DTGVSQNPRHKITKRGQNVTFRCDPISEHNRLYWYRQTLGQGPEFLTYFQNEAQLEKSRLLSDRFSAERPKGSFSTLEIQRTEQGDSAMYLCASSLAHNQPQHFGDGTRLSIL.

As for this clone: Other DNA sequences from this sample encode an identical CDR3 as well. The gene calls are TRBV4-1 and TRBJ2-3; tentatively, D is TRBD1 (5 bases). Germline values: CDR1 MGHRA, CDR2 YSYEKL. V was pared by 1 base and J by 6 bases, with 20 bases between. The CDR3 extends over 17 amino acids. The chain's CDR3 is CASSQARVGMDTDTQYF. Written as DNA, the CDR3 is TGCGCCAGCAGCCAAGCCAGGGTGGGTATGGACACCGATACGCAGTATTTT.

The genes are TRBV7-2 and TRBJ2-5; D is undetermined. With the DNA end fitting TRBJ2-7 better, the J assignment may be wrong. Germline CDR1 and CDR2: SGHTA and FQGNSA. The CDR3 has 13 amino acids. This chain's CDR3 is CASSASRSYEQYF. As DNA, the CDR3 is TGTGCCAGCAGCGCCTCTCGCTCCTACGAGCAGTACTTC.

This chain connects TRBV16 to TRBJ2-7, with D possibly being TRBD2 (7 bases). The germline gives CDR1 KGHSY, CDR2 FQNENV. V shed 5 bases and J shed 3 bases, with 23 bases lying between them. This CDR3 has 17 amino acids. CDR3 in DNA: TGTGCCAGCAGCACTGGACTACTCTGGGGGGGACACTACGAGCAGTACTTC. This encodes CASSTGLLWGGHYEQYF. Full variable domain (rest looked up from reference TRBV16 and TRBJ2-7): GEEVAQTPKHLVRGEGQKAKLYCAPIKGHSYVFWYQQVLKNEFKFLISFQNENVFDETGMPKERFSAKCLPNSPCSLEIQATKLEDSAVYFCASSTGLLWGGHYEQYFGPGTRLTVT.

V is TRBV5-6 and J is TRBJ2-5, with 11 bases that match TRBD2. V lost 2 bases to trimming and J lost 5 bases; unmatched junction nucleotides: 11. The CDR3 contains 17 residues. Looked up from germline, CDR1 is SGHDT and CDR2 is YYEEEE. This CDR3 is CASSFSLLAGGGETQYF. The CDR3 nucleotides are TGTGCCAGCAGCTTTTCCCTCCTAGCGGGAGGAGGGGAGACCCAGTACTTC.

As to this clone: A junction boundary mismatches the germline segment, possibly from a read error. The chain couples TRBV7-9 to TRBJ2-5; no clear D gene. This CDR3 comprises 12 residues. Germline V gives CDR1 SEHNR, CDR2 FQNEAQ (reference sequence). The DNA of the CDR3 is TGTACCAGCAGCCCCCCTCCAGAGGCCCAGTACTTC. Translating it yields CTSSPPPEAQYF.

This clone has only a few counts. V gene TRBV4-3 combines with J gene TRBJ2-5; D might be TRBD2 (6 bases). Trimming pared 1 base from V and 4 bases from J, leaving 13 bases between. The germline V gene has CDR1 LGHNA and CDR2 YSLEER. The length of the CDR3 is 15 residues. Here the CDR3 DNA reads TGCGCCAGCAGCCAAGCGGGGCTGGAGGGAGAGACCCAGTACTTC. Encoded protein: CASSQAGLEGETQYF.